The 7 T cell receptor beta chains given below trace back to one sample, sequenced in a study of metastatic and nonmetastatic thyroid tumors. MiXCR reprocessed the PCR reads for TCRdb. This table holds tens of thousands of clones, approximately 19% found once. Thyroid surgery was preceded by no treatment in any patient. Sequencing was performed on blood. The receptor source for this set is a male donor with papillary thyroid cancer or a benign thyroid nodule (not recorded which). Some clones in this sample may be carry-over from other donors' samples.

This clone has a count of ten or more. The chain recombines TRBV29-1 with TRBJ2-5; TRBD1 aligns across 8 bases. V shed 1 base, J shed 2 bases, and the junction held 9 bases outside the gene matches. CDR1 is SQVTM, CDR2 ANQGSEA, per germline. The CDR3 runs to 16 residues. The CDR3 bases are TGCAGCGTTGAAGTAAAGGACAGGGCGCATCAAGAGACCCAGTACTTC. It specifies CSVEVKDRAHQETQYF.

This sequence joins TRBV20-1 and TRBJ2-5; 10 bases align to TRBD2. The length of the CDR3 is 13 residues. With V trimmed by 3 bases and J by 5 bases, 3 bases remained unmatched. Germline V gives CDR1 DFQATT, CDR2 SNEGSKA (reference sequence). The CDR3 DNA reads as TGCAGTGCTAGGCTAGCGGGAGTGGAGACCCAGTACTTC. This sequence encodes CSARLAGVETQYF.

Within the sample, this clone is medium-sized (0.01 to 0.1%). The chain is built from TRBV2 and TRBJ2-1; 9 bases line up with TRBD2. This CDR3 has 13 residues. Germline assignment: CDR1 SNHLY and CDR2 FYNNEI. The V segment lost 6 bases and the J segment 7 bases; nucleotides outside the gene matches: 4. The CDR3 region has the DNA TGTGCCAGCAGGCGGGAGGGCCGGAATGAGCAGTTCTTC. Protein: CASRREGRNEQFF.

This clone is judged medium-sized. V usage is TRBV5-1 and J usage is TRBJ1-2; D ambiguous. The CDR3 extends over 12 amino acids. CDR1 is SGHRS, CDR2 YFSETQ, per germline. The V end lost 4 bases, the J end lost 4 bases, and 8 bases lay between the germline ends. CDR3 in DNA: TGCGCCAGCAGCGACGGAAGCTATGGCTACACCTTC. This codes for CASSDGSYGYTF.

This clone occurred many times. The J gene is TRBJ1-4, the V gene TRBV18; D remains unclear. V was pared by 4 bases and J by 4 bases, with 19 bases between. The CDR3 runs to 17 residues. The germline gives CDR1 KGHSH, CDR2 LQKENI. The CDR3 DNA is TGTGCCAGCTCACAAGGGATGCCTGGCATGGGTAATGAAAAACTGTTTTTT. Its translation is CASSQGMPGMGNEKLFF. Full variable domain (rest looked up from reference TRBV18 and TRBJ1-4): NAGVMQNPRHLVRRRGQEARLRCSPMKGHSHVYWYRQLPEEGLKFMVYLQKENIIDESGMPKERFSAEFPKEGPSILRIQQVVRGDSAAYFCASSQGMPGMGNEKLFFGSGTQLSVL.

This clone was counted at least ten times. The chain recombines TRBV5-1 with TRBJ2-5; 15 nucleotides match TRBD2. The CDR3 totals 16 residues. Germline CDR1 reads SGHRS; CDR2 reads YFSETQ. V lost 4 bases, J lost 5 bases, and 6 bases stayed unmatched. The CDR3 nucleotides read TGCGCCAGCAGCATAGGGACTAGCGGGAGGTGGGAGACCCAGTACTTC. This codes for CASSIGTSGRWETQYF.

The chain couples TRBV5-1 to TRBJ1-2, with D unresolved. The V end lost 0 bases, the J end lost 3 bases, and 6 bases lay between the germline ends. Germline-derived CDR1 and CDR2 are SGHRS and YFSETQ. The CDR3 runs 13 residues. CDR3 bases: TGCGCCAGCAGCTTGGTATTGGACTATGGCTACACCTTC. Protein: CASSLVLDYGYTF.